This TCR beta chain is drawn from a study of cytomegalovirus exposure and HLA in healthy donors. Overall study: The same platform as the 500 to 700 first-cohort repertoires was used for the 110 or so validation repertoires, a later analysis reported.

As concerns this clone: As yet, its antigen is unknown.

Sequenced by immunoSEQ multiplex PCR; TCRdb stores in-frame clones only, minus some. The sample includes under 200,000 clones, over 85% seen only once; the top ten take approximately 10%. Trimming took off 5 bases at V and 3 bases at J, with 19 bases between the two ends. The germline gives CDR1 SGHAT, CDR2 FQNNGV. The CDR3 has 16 amino acids. General study findings and limits: CMV antigen specificity was confirmed in vitro for a few CMV-associated chains.

The donors were members of the roughly 120-subject validation cohort (separate from the approximately 730-subject first cohort). This sequence joins TRBV11-2 and TRBJ1-1, with a tentative D call TRBD1 (6 bases). The sample comprised PBMCs. The receptor's source is a woman under 30 in good health and CMV-seropositive. CDR3: CASSHAGDIRYTEAFF. The CDR3 region has the DNA TGTGCCAGCAGCCACGCGGGGGACATTAGGTACACTGAAGCTTTCTTT.